This T cell receptor (beta chain) was recovered during a study of metastatic and nonmetastatic thyroid tumors (dated by TCRdb to 2018 to 2020). The study in broad terms: Repertoires were compared across peripheral blood and tumor or nodule tissue samples from malignant and benign thyroid patients. General study outcomes and caveats: TCR beta diversity was reported as significantly higher in malignant tumors than in benign nodules, in both blood and tumor samples.

None of the patients had been given any treatment before thyroid surgery. The study retrospectively analysed patient clinical samples collected from about 2012 to 2019 using T-cell receptor beta sequencing. The library was produced with PCR. The sample was run on an Illumina HiSeq 4000. High-throughput sequencing was used to profile the CDR3 region of the TCR beta-chain in every patient. From the authors' description of their analysis: CDR3 differences across clinicopathological groups were used to build a classifier for discriminating distant-metastatic papillary thyroid cancer patients. The Shannon index was used to assess repertoire diversity, and the Morisita-Horn index was used to assess tumor-blood repertoire similarity. TCRdb trimmed the raw reads at Q25, called clones with MiXCR and kept productive beta chains. TCRdb's processing, not the authors', yielded these V and J calls. For this sample the table gives roughly 12,000 clones, of which roughly 38% were detected only once. Approximately 16% of the sample goes to the ten largest clones.

Details on this clone: It has no known antigen specificity. No much larger clone is present one base from it, and per-base qualities are unavailable.

From cysteine to phenylalanine, the CDR3 is 13 amino acids long. Only CDR3 DNA remains: 39 bases, in frame from the first base. Taken from the germline V gene, the CDR1 and CDR2 loops are MNHNS and SASEGT. V is cut by 4 bases and J by 3 bases, and the space between the germline ends is 10 bases. Material: tumor tissue. This receptor was obtained from a female donor with papillary thyroid cancer or a benign thyroid nodule (not recorded which). Some clones in this sample may be carry-over from other donors' samples. The chain uses TRBV6-1 and TRBJ2-7; the D region is possibly TRBD1 or TRBD2, each matching across 5 bases. The CDR3 in this case is CASSVRDLYEQYF. The DNA sequence is as follows: TGTGCCAGCAGTGTACGGGACCTCTACGAGCAGTACTTC.